The 18 T cell receptor beta chains below come from one sample, sequenced in a study of T cell responses to AZD1222 COVID-19 vaccine. Sequenced by immunoSEQ multiplex PCR; TCRdb stores in-frame clones only, minus some. The repertoire holds over 130,000 clones, with approximately 89% as singletons. The sample consisted of peripheral blood, taken on day 0 of AZD1222 vaccination. The receptors stem from an adult in good health.

The chain combines TRBV2 with TRBJ1-2; D remains ambiguous. This CDR3 contains 13 residues. Germline V gene lookup returns CDR1 SNHLY and CDR2 FYNNEI. Trimming shortened V by 4 bases and J by 2 bases, and 8 bases separated the two germline ends. The CDR3 protein is CASSGLVNYGYTF. CDR3 in DNA: TGTGCCAGCAGTGGATTGGTAAACTATGGCTACACCTTC.

The V gene is TRBV27, the J gene TRBJ2-2, with D perhaps TRBD2 (6 bases). The CDR3 covers 18 residues. The V end was cut by 6 bases, the J end by 3 bases, with 23 bases between. Germline-derived CDR1 and CDR2 are MNHEY and SMNVEV (reference sequence). CDR3 bases: TGTGCCAGCAGCCATCACCGGGGGTCCCCGAATTACACCGGGGAGCTGTTTTTT. This translates into CASSHHRGSPNYTGELFF.

V gene TRBV1 combines with J gene TRBJ1-1; the D call in the table, TRBD1, was not verified against the DNA. TRBV1 is reported as a pseudogene. CDR3 size: 13 residues. This chain's CDR3 is CTSSHPQCTEAFF. CDR3 in DNA: TGCACCAGCAGCCACCCTCAGTGCACTGAAGCTTTCTTT.

In this sample, this clone turned up a few times. This chain joins TRBV19 and TRBJ1-2; D remains unclear. Deletions cut 3 bases from V and 3 bases from J, with 11 bases between. Germline lookup yields CDR1 LNHDA and CDR2 SQIVND (reference sequence). This CDR3 contains 14 residues. CDR3 in amino acids: CASSILAQDYGYTF. Here the CDR3 DNA reads TGTGCCAGTAGTATCCTGGCTCAGGACTATGGCTACACCTTC.

The V gene is TRBV5-1, the J gene TRBJ2-5; 7 bases agree with TRBD1. The CDR3 is 22 residues long. The V segment lost 0 bases and the J segment 0 bases; nucleotides outside the gene matches: 23. Per the germline V gene, CDR1 is SGHRS and CDR2 is YFSETQ. The CDR3 here is CASSLDRGGPRTVKTYQETQYF. For the CDR3, the DNA is TGCGCCAGCAGCTTGGATAGAGGGGGCCCTAGAACAGTTAAAACGTACCAAGAGACCCAGTACTTC. Drawing the rest from reference TRBV5-1 and TRBJ2-5, the complete variable domain is KAGVTQTPRYLIKTRGQQVTLSCSPISGHRSVSWYQQTPGQGLQFLFEYFSETQRNKGNFPGRFSGRQFSNSRSEMNVSTLELGDSALYLCASSLDRGGPRTVKTYQETQYFGPGTRLLVL.

In its sample, this clone was seen a few times. The chain combines TRBV7-9 with TRBJ1-1; TRBD1 matches 10 bases. CDR1 is SEHNR, CDR2 FQNEAQ, per germline (reference sequence). This CDR3 has 15 amino acids. Trimming cost V 4 bases and J 5 bases; bases outside gene matches: 7. CDR3 sequence: CASSWGTGAVTEAFF. For the CDR3, the DNA is TGTGCCAGCAGCTGGGGGACAGGGGCCGTGACTGAAGCTTTCTTT.

DNA of the CDR3: TGTGCCAGCAGTGCCGGGACAGGGGACTACAATGAGCAGTTCTTC. Translating it yields CASSAGTGDYNEQFF. This sequence joins TRBV6-4 and TRBJ2-1; 10 bases fit TRBD1. J lost 3 bases, V lost 4 bases, and 3 bases had no gene match. CDR3 size: 15 residues. Germline V gives CDR1 MRHNA, CDR2 SNTAGT.

The J gene is TRBJ1-3, the V gene TRBV27, with TRBD1 matching over 9 bases. This CDR3 contains 14 residues. Germline V gene sequence: CDR1 MNHEY, CDR2 SMNVEV (reference sequence). J lost 4 bases, V lost 6 bases, and 4 bases had no gene match. The CDR3 bases are TGTGCCAGCAGGGGGACAGGGTACGGAAACACCATATATTTT. Protein product: CASRGTGYGNTIYF.

The chain combines TRBV7-2 with TRBJ2-2, with D perhaps given as TRBD1 or TRBD2 (6 bases each). Germline CDR1 SGHTA, CDR2 FQGNSA. CDR3 length: 16 amino acids. Trimming took off 6 bases at V and 0 bases at J, with 14 bases between the two ends. For the CDR3, the DNA is TGTGCCAGCAGTCATGGGGGGCGGTCGAACACCGGGGAGCTGTTTTTT. Amino acids: CASSHGGRSNTGELFF. Full variable domain (outside the CDR3, taken from reference TRBV7-2 and TRBJ2-2): GAGVSQSPSNKVTEKGKDVELRCDPISGHTALYWYRQSLGQGLEFLIYFQGNSAPDKSGLPSDRFSAERTGGSVSTLTIQRTQQEDSAVYLCASSHGGRSNTGELFFGEGSRLTVL.

The chain uses TRBV10-1 and TRBJ1-1; TRBD1 agrees at 12 bases. Trimming cost V 2 bases and J 5 bases; bases outside gene matches: 9. CDR1 and CDR2 from the germline V gene are WNHNN and SYGVQD (reference sequence). This CDR3 spans 17 amino acids. The CDR3 DNA reads TGCGCCAGCAGTGAGACCGGGACAGGGGGCCCGAGGACTGAAGCTTTCTTT. It translates to CASSETGTGGPRTEAFF.

This clone appeared a single time. This chain connects TRBV10-3 to TRBJ2-1; possible D gene TRBD1, 7 bases. CDR1 ENHRY and CDR2 SYGVKD come from the germline V gene. This CDR3 comprises 16 residues. The V end was cut by 0 bases, the J end by 7 bases, with 16 bases between. The CDR3 is CAISESKGQRVNEQFF. The CDR3 bases are TGTGCCATCAGTGAGTCGAAGGGACAGCGGGTTAATGAGCAGTTCTTC.

The chain combines TRBV6-4 with TRBJ2-2; D remains ambiguous. V lost 0 bases, J lost 3 bases, and 8 bases lay in between. There are 15 residues in the CDR3. Germline lookup yields CDR1 MRHNA and CDR2 SNTAGT. The CDR3 sequence: CASSDSAWDTGELFF. The CDR3 nucleotides read TGTGCCAGCAGTGACTCAGCATGGGACACCGGGGAGCTGTTTTTT.

V usage is TRBV4-1 and J usage is TRBJ2-7; 8 bases agree with TRBD1. CDR3 length: 16 amino acids. V lost 0 bases to trimming and J lost 4 bases; unmatched junction nucleotides: 8. Germline V gene lookup returns CDR1 MGHRA and CDR2 YSYEKL. This CDR3 is CASSQDRTGSYYEQYF. CDR3 sequence (DNA): TGCGCCAGCAGCCAAGATAGGACAGGGTCGTATTACGAGCAGTACTTC.

This chain connects TRBV11-2 to TRBJ2-3; tentatively, D is TRBD2 (5 bases). Germline lookup yields CDR1 SGHAT and CDR2 FQNNGV. The CDR3 runs to 15 residues. Trimming stripped 1 base from V and 4 bases from J, with 12 bases between. The chain's CDR3 is CASSLVGGPSDTQYF. The DNA for the CDR3 is TGTGCCAGCAGCTTAGTCGGAGGTCCCTCAGATACGCAGTATTTT. The whole variable domain, filled in from reference TRBV11-2 and TRBJ2-3, reads EAGVAQSPRYKIIEKRQSVAFWCNPISGHATLYWYQQILGQGPKLLIQFQNNGVVDDSQLPKDRFSAERLKGVDSTLKIQPAKLEDSAVYLCASSLVGGPSDTQYFGPGTRLTVL.

As to this clone: Other DNA sequences within the sample encode an identical CDR3. This chain links TRBV30 with TRBJ2-7, with no clear D. Germline assignment: CDR1 GTSNPN and CDR2 SVGIG (reference sequence). Trimming shortened V by 2 bases and J by 3 bases, and 5 bases separated the two germline ends. CDR3 size: 11 residues. In nucleotides, the CDR3 is TGTGCCTGGAGTAGGCTCTACGAGCAGTACTTC. Protein product: CAWSRLYEQYF.

As for this clone: The identical CDR3 is also encoded by other nucleotide sequences in the sample. The chain uses TRBV6-5 and TRBJ2-1, with D maybe TRBD2 (5 bases). This CDR3 has 15 residues. CDR1 is MNHEY, CDR2 SVGAGI, per germline. Deletions cut 6 bases from V and 0 bases from J, with 12 bases between. This CDR3 reads CASSPTGSSYNEQFF. The CDR3 DNA reads TGTGCCAGCAGCCCCACGGGGAGCTCCTACAATGAGCAGTTCTTC.

This clone has a single count. V is TRBV6-2 or TRBV6-3 and J is TRBJ1-1; 9 bases agree with TRBD1. V lost 4 bases and J lost 1; bases outside the gene matches: 7. CDR1 and CDR2 (germline): MNHEY, SVGEGT. This CDR3 contains 16 residues. The CDR3 DNA reads TGTGCCAGCAGTTTCCGGACAGGGGCCACGAACACTGAAGCTTTCTTT. As protein: CASSFRTGATNTEAFF.

The chain couples TRBV11-2 to TRBJ1-2; D is perhaps TRBD1 (5 bases). CDR3 size: 15 residues. V lost 3 bases and J 7 bases, leaving 18 bases between the germline ends. The germline CDR1 and CDR2 sequences are SGHAT and FQNNGV. Here the CDR3 reads CASSFRWGREGGYTF. The CDR3 region has the DNA TGTGCCAGCAGCTTTAGGTGGGGCCGGGAGGGTGGCTACACCTTC.